The 28 T cell receptor beta chains below all came from one sample that was sequenced in a study of T cell changes during pregnancy in multiple sclerosis. Data came from immunoSEQ multiplex PCR; TCRdb stores just in-frame clones and leaves some out. Of over 30,000 clones listed, about nine tenths were seen once; the top ten hold 3% to 4%. The source material was CD8+ T cells from peripheral blood mononuclear cells, sampled in the second trimester of pregnancy. These receptor sequences come from a female donor in good health, enrolled as a control in a pregnancy study.

The rearrangement joins TRBV6-5 to TRBJ2-5, with D uncertain. From germline, CDR1 is MNHEY and CDR2 SVGAGI. V was trimmed by 5 bases and J by 1 base, leaving 11 bases between them. CDR3 length equals 14 residues. The CDR3 nucleotides read TGTGCCAGCAGTGCCCGAGAACCCCAAGAGACCCAGTACTTC. This sequence encodes CASSAREPQETQYF.

The chain uses TRBV6-4 and TRBJ2-2; 9 positions match TRBD2. CDR3 size: 15 residues. V gave up 5 bases and J gave up 4 bases; unmatched junction bases: 5. The germline V gene encodes CDR1 MRHNA and CDR2 SNTAGT. The CDR3 here is CASSKSGGSTGELFF. The DNA of the CDR3 is TGTGCCAGCAGTAAGAGCGGGGGGTCCACCGGGGAGCTGTTTTTT.

The chain is built from TRBV6-1 and TRBJ2-3; 8 bases line up with TRBD2. CDR3 size: 14 residues. Losses at the gene ends were 10 bases for V and 2 bases for J; bases not matched to a gene: 8. The germline V gene encodes CDR1 MNHNS and CDR2 SASEGT. The CDR3, as DNA: TGTGCCACTACGGGGGGGGCTCACACAGATACGCAGTATTTT. Translating it yields CATTGGAHTDTQYF.

The chain has TRBV27 and TRBJ1-2, with TRBD1 identical over 7 bases. Germline CDR1 is MNHEY and CDR2 is SMNVEV (reference sequence). The CDR3 is 13 amino acids. V lost 3 bases and J lost 2; bases outside the gene matches: 0. The CDR3 bases are TGTGCCAGCAGTTTGGGACAGAACTATGGCTACACCTTC. This gives the protein CASSLGQNYGYTF.

The chain uses TRBV5-6 and TRBJ2-5; 12 nucleotides line up with TRBD2. The CDR3 consists of 15 residues. V lost 0 bases to trimming and J lost 6 bases; unmatched junction nucleotides: 3. The V gene's germline CDR1 is SGHDT and CDR2 YYEEEE. The CDR3 nucleotides are TGTGCCAGCAGCTTGGGGCTAGCGGGGGGGAAGACCCAGTACTTC. As protein: CASSLGLAGGKTQYF.

The sample holds one count of this clone. This chain uses TRBV7-9 with TRBJ1-2; 10 nucleotides line up with TRBD1. Germline values: CDR1 SEHNR, CDR2 FQNEAQ (reference sequence). The V and J ends lost 6 bases and 6 bases, in that order; junction bases with no gene match: 16. The CDR3 covers 17 residues. This chain's CDR3 is CASSYSGTGVSRNGYTF. CDR3 nucleotide sequence: TGTGCCAGCAGTTATTCCGGGACAGGGGTTTCTCGGAATGGCTACACCTTC.

The chain carries TRBV9 and TRBJ1-1; D perhaps matches TRBD1 (5 bases). This CDR3 comprises 15 residues. Trimming left V 0 bases short and J 5 bases short, with 14 bases between. CDR1 and CDR2 (germline): SGDLS, YYNGEE. Written as DNA, the CDR3 is TGTGCCAGCAGCGTAGGTGGGGGGGGGAGGACTGAAGCTTTCTTT. It specifies CASSVGGGGRTEAFF.

The V gene is TRBV7-3, the J gene TRBJ2-3; the match to TRBD2 covers 10 bases. This CDR3 has 17 residues. V lost 3 bases to trimming and J lost 4 bases; unmatched junction nucleotides: 10. Germline V gene sequence: CDR1 SGHTA, CDR2 FQGTGA. CDR3 protein: CASSLSGERGGPDTQYF. CDR3 sequence (DNA): TGTGCCAGCAGCTTGTCGGGGGAGCGGGGGGGCCCAGATACGCAGTATTTT.

CDR3 nucleotide sequence: TGCAGTGCTAGCGAGTGGGAGACCCAGTACTTC. Residues: CSASEWETQYF. The rearrangement uses TRBV20-1 and TRBJ2-5; D is unclear. CDR1 is DFQATT, CDR2 SNEGSKA, per germline (reference sequence). With 3 bases removed from V and 5 bases from J, the gap between germline ends came to 7 bases. The CDR3 spans 11 residues.

This clone has a single count. V is TRBV27 and J is TRBJ1-5; 7 nucleotides agree with TRBD1. Germline assignment: CDR1 MNHEY and CDR2 SMNVEV (reference sequence). The ends lost 6 bases at V and 6 bases at J; junction bases unmatched: 8. The CDR3 spans 14 residues. DNA of the CDR3: TGTGCCAGCAGGCCTACGACAGGGATTCAGCCCCAGCATTTT. It is translated as CASRPTTGIQPQHF.

The rearrangement uses TRBV6-5 and TRBJ1-4; D perhaps matches TRBD1 (5 bases). V gave up 7 bases and J gave up 8 bases, with 11 bases separating them. Germline CDR1 is MNHEY and CDR2 is SVGAGI. The CDR3 is made up of 12 amino acids. This CDR3 is CASMDTVEKLFF. The DNA of the CDR3 is TGTGCCAGCATGGACACCGTGGAAAAACTGTTTTTT.

V and J are TRBV6-5 and TRBJ1-2; 8 bases are shared with TRBD1. Germline V gene data show CDR1 as MNHEY and CDR2 as SVGAGI. V lost 2 bases to trimming and J lost 5 bases; unmatched junction nucleotides: 10. This CDR3 is built from 16 residues. The CDR3 DNA is TGTGCCAGCAGTTACACAACAGGGGGGGATCTATATGGCTACACCTTC. The encoded protein is CASSYTTGGDLYGYTF.

The rearrangement joins TRBV13 to TRBJ2-7; D call uncertain. The V and J ends lost 5 bases and 0 bases respectively, with 11 bases between them. CDR3 length: 14 amino acids. Germline V lookup: CDR1 PRHDT, CDR2 FYEKMQ (reference sequence). The CDR3 DNA reads as TGTGCCAGCAGCACCCGAACTAACTCCTACGAGCAGTACTTC. Its protein product is CASSTRTNSYEQYF.

The chain uses TRBV5-1 and TRBJ2-7, with TRBD2 matching 7 bases. Germline CDR1 SGHRS, CDR2 YFSETQ. The CDR3 is 14 amino acids. With 1 base clipped from V and 5 bases from J, the junction kept 6 bases outside the gene matches. This chain's CDR3 is CASSLRGGVNEQYF. CDR3 bases: TGCGCCAGCAGCTTGCGCGGGGGAGTTAACGAGCAGTACTTC.

The J gene is TRBJ2-1, the V gene TRBV23-1; D may be TRBD1 (6 bases). TRBV23-1 is classed as an ORF, of uncertain function. Trimming cost V 1 base and J 4 bases, with 26 bases left between them. The length of the CDR3 is 20 residues. The CDR3 loop reads CASSQLKGDPTLPNYNEQFF. The CDR3 bases are TGCGCCAGCAGTCAATTAAAGGGGGACCCAACCCTCCCTAATTACAATGAGCAGTTCTTC.

This clone is medium-sized in the sample. Written as DNA, the CDR3 is TGTGCCAGCATGAGGAGCTCCTACAATGAGCAGTTCTTC. Amino acid sequence: CASMRSSYNEQFF. V and J are TRBV2 and TRBJ2-1; D unclear. Germline V CDR1 and CDR2: SNHLY, FYNNEI. V lost 7 bases and J lost 0, with 7 bases in between. This CDR3 spans 13 amino acids.

The chain joins TRBV6-5 to TRBJ1-3; unclear D gene. Germline V gene lookup returns CDR1 MNHEY and CDR2 SVGAGI. This CDR3 has 15 residues. Deletions cut 3 bases from V and 3 bases from J, with 12 bases between. The CDR3 protein is CASSYLAEGGNTIYF. The DNA of the CDR3 is TGTGCCAGCAGTTATTTAGCTGAAGGTGGAAACACCATATATTTT.

The chain is built from TRBV7-2 and TRBJ1-5; D uncertain. This CDR3 has 14 amino acids. Trimming stripped 2 bases from V and 7 bases from J, with 12 bases between. Germline assignment: CDR1 SGHTA and CDR2 FQGNSA. The CDR3 loop reads CASSLNAGGQPQHF. CDR3 bases: TGTGCCAGCAGCTTAAACGCCGGAGGACAGCCCCAGCATTTT.

V gene TRBV5-1 combines with J gene TRBJ1-1; no clear D gene. This CDR3 spans 14 amino acids. The germline gives CDR1 SGHRS, CDR2 YFSETQ. Trimming cost V 3 bases and J 4 bases, with 13 bases left between them. The DNA for the CDR3 is TGCGCCAGCAGCTCCTTGGAGGGTGGCACTGAAGCTTTCTTT. Amino acids: CASSSLEGGTEAFF. Full variable domain (remainder filled in from reference TRBV5-1 and TRBJ1-1): KAGVTQTPRYLIKTRGQQVTLSCSPISGHRSVSWYQQTPGQGLQFLFEYFSETQRNKGNFPGRFSGRQFSNSRSEMNVSTLELGDSALYLCASSSLEGGTEAFFGQGTRLTVV.

The V call is TRBV6-5, the J call TRBJ1-1, with a tentative D call TRBD1 (6 bases). The germline V gene has CDR1 MNHEY and CDR2 SVGAGI. CDR3 length equals 15 residues. V dropped 2 bases and J dropped 3 bases, with 13 bases sitting between them. CDR3 sequence (DNA): TGTGCCAGCAGTTACGGTACAGGGTTGGACACTGAAGCTTTCTTT. This sequence encodes CASSYGTGLDTEAFF.

The chain couples TRBV20-1 to TRBJ2-1; no reliable D call. The V gene's germline CDR1 is DFQATT and CDR2 SNEGSKA (reference sequence). CDR3 length equals 11 residues. The V end was cut by 6 bases, the J end by 7 bases, with 10 bases between. CDR3 in DNA: TGCAGTGCCATCGAGTCGAATGAGCAGTTCTTC. Its protein is CSAIESNEQFF.

J is TRBJ2-3 and V is TRBV15, with 9 bases fitting TRBD2. Germline values: CDR1 LNHNV, CDR2 YYDKDF (reference sequence). Unmatched junction bases numbered 20, after V lost 5 bases and J lost 2 bases. The CDR3 runs 20 residues. CDR3 coding DNA: TGTGCCACCAGCGCACCCGACGGGCTAGCGGGGCAATCTATCACAGATACGCAGTATTTT. Amino acid sequence: CATSAPDGLAGQSITDTQYF.

The rearrangement uses TRBV4-1 and TRBJ1-2; D is unresolved. V gave up 1 base and J gave up 8 bases, with 8 bases separating them. The CDR3 length is 12 residues. Looked up from germline, CDR1 is MGHRA and CDR2 is YSYEKL. The chain's CDR3 is CASSQGLSGYTF. The CDR3 region has the DNA TGCGCCAGCAGCCAAGGTCTCTCCGGCTACACCTTC.

The chain carries TRBV6-1 and TRBJ2-3, with 13 bases that match TRBD2. V shed 4 bases, J shed 2 bases, and the junction held 9 bases outside the gene matches. Germline loops: CDR1 MNHNS, CDR2 SASEGT. The CDR3 extends over 18 amino acids. As DNA, the CDR3 is TGTGCCAGCAGTGGGGTGACTAGCGGGGGGAAGATCACAGATACGCAGTATTTT. Translating it yields CASSGVTSGGKITDTQYF.

The gene calls are TRBV27 and TRBJ2-1; perhaps TRBD2 as D (7 bases). CDR1 and CDR2 (germline): MNHEY, SMNVEV (reference sequence). Trimming took off 7 bases at V and 4 bases at J, with 14 bases between the two ends. This CDR3 has 14 residues. CDR3 in amino acids: CASKVGGPYNEQFF. The CDR3 coding sequence is TGTGCCAGCAAAGTGGGGGGGCCTTACAATGAGCAGTTCTTC.

The chain's CDR3 is CASSLAPHQETQYF. The CDR3 DNA is TGTGCCAGCAGCTTGGCCCCTCACCAAGAGACCCAGTACTTC. The rearrangement uses TRBV5-8 and TRBJ2-5, with D unclear. There are 14 residues in the CDR3. CDR1 is SGHTS, CDR2 YDEGEE, per germline. Trimming left V 0 bases short and J 0 bases short, with 6 bases between.

The J gene is TRBJ1-4, the V gene TRBV5-1; TRBD1 is a possible D gene (5 bases). V was cut by 0 bases and J by 5 bases, with 14 bases left in between. The CDR3 consists of 16 residues. Germline loops: CDR1 SGHRS, CDR2 YFSETQ. The CDR3 spells CASSLAPTENNEKLFF. The CDR3 nucleotides read TGCGCCAGCAGCTTGGCCCCGACAGAAAACAATGAAAAACTGTTTTTT.

On this clone: Other DNA sequences within the sample encode an identical CDR3. The chain is built from TRBV14 and TRBJ1-6; a possible D gene is TRBD1 (6 bases). The CDR3 contains 15 residues. The V gene lost 1 base and the J gene lost 4 bases, with 8 bases spanning the gap. The germline V gene encodes CDR1 SGHDN and CDR2 FVKESK. The CDR3 coding sequence is TGTGCCAGCAGCCAAGGACAGGCGTATAATTCACCCCTCCACTTT. Translation gives CASSQGQAYNSPLHF.